This T cell receptor (beta chain) appears in the sequencing data of a study of cytomegalovirus exposure and HLA in healthy donors. Trimming pared 2 bases from V and 4 bases from J, leaving 15 bases between. CDR1 is SNHLY and CDR2 is FYNNEI in the germline V gene. CDR3 length: 16 residues. This PCR relied on a set of 60 Vbeta primers and 13 Jbeta primers. Produced via immunoSEQ multiplex PCR; TCRdb's table is partial and in-frame only. The sample yields roughly 100,000 clones, of which the top ten take up 3% to 3.5%. Sequences were obtained from PBMCs. The source of this sequence is a man between 40 and 49 years old in good health and CMV-seronegative. The rearrangement links TRBV2 to TRBJ2-1, with D maybe TRBD1 (5 bases). CDR3: CASSEQSGLTYNEQFF. The DNA for the CDR3 is TGTGCCAGCAGTGAACAATCAGGGCTTACATACAATGAGCAGTTCTTC.